These 19 T cell receptor beta chains were sequenced from one sample in a study of T cell responses to AZD1222 COVID-19 vaccine. Repertoires were generated with immunoSEQ multiplex PCR, while TCRdb's copy carries only in-frame clones and drops some. The sample consists of fewer than 110,000 clones, approximately 88% of them appearing once. This specimen was peripheral blood, taken on day 0 of AZD1222 vaccination. The receptors here all came from an adult in good health.

The chain has TRBV5-1 and TRBJ1-1; D is possibly TRBD1 (6 bases). Trimming removed 0 bases from V and 4 bases from J, with 19 bases in between. Germline assignment: CDR1 SGHRS and CDR2 YFSETQ. The CDR3 totals 17 residues. CDR3 nucleotide sequence: TGCGCCAGCAGCTTGGACACAGGGTTTTCCTCGGTCACTGAAGCTTTCTTT. It translates to CASSLDTGFSSVTEAFF.

The rearrangement joins TRBV28 to TRBJ1-3; TRBD1 is a possible D gene (6 bases). Trimming removed 2 bases at V and 1 base at J, with 18 bases between. Germline loops: CDR1 MDHEN, CDR2 SYDVKM. This CDR3 spans 18 amino acids. The CDR3 here is CASSLRGRGALSGNTIYF. DNA of the CDR3: TGTGCCAGCAGTTTAAGGGGCCGGGGGGCGCTTTCTGGAAACACCATATATTTT.

This chain uses TRBV19 with TRBJ2-5; TRBD1 aligns across 9 bases. V was clipped by 6 bases and J by 4 bases; unmatched bases: 3. The CDR3 spans 13 residues. Looked up from germline, CDR1 is LNHDA and CDR2 is SQIVND (reference sequence). CDR3 protein: CASRGQGGETQYF. The CDR3 bases are TGTGCCAGTAGGGGACAGGGTGGAGAGACCCAGTACTTC.

This sequence joins TRBV2 and TRBJ2-2, with 10 positions matching TRBD2. This CDR3 has 15 amino acids. CDR1 and CDR2 (germline): SNHLY, FYNNEI. With V trimmed by 4 bases and J by 8 bases, 7 bases remained unmatched. The CDR3 bases are TGTGCCAGCAGTGGGGGACTAGCGAAGGGTGGGGAGCTGTTTTTT. This sequence encodes CASSGGLAKGGELFF.

The chain employs TRBV2 and TRBJ2-7, with D perhaps matching TRBD1 (5 bases). The ends were cut back, 7 bases at V and 2 bases at J, with 12 bases in the middle. This CDR3 has 13 residues. CDR1 is SNHLY and CDR2 is FYNNEI in the germline V gene. The CDR3 spells CASTRQWTYEQYF. CDR3 in DNA: TGTGCCAGCACCCGACAGTGGACCTACGAGCAGTACTTC.

This clone was recorded a few times. The genes are TRBV4-2 and TRBJ1-1; the D is unclear. Germline values: CDR1 LGHNA, CDR2 YNFKEQ. The CDR3 has 15 residues. The V end lost 4 bases, the J end lost 2 bases, and 14 bases lay between the germline ends. For the CDR3, the DNA is TGTGCCAGCAGCCCAGGCCCAGTAACTAACACTGAAGCTTTCTTT. Residues: CASSPGPVTNTEAFF.

This chain joins TRBV3-1 (or the pseudogene TRBV3-2) and TRBJ2-7, with TRBD2 matching 7 bases. The germline V gene has CDR1 LGHDT and CDR2 YNNKEL (reference sequence). The CDR3 sequence is 14 residues long. Unmatched junction bases numbered 3, after V lost 1 base and J lost 3 bases. Here the CDR3 reads CASSQGGTNYEQYF. Here the CDR3 DNA reads TGTGCCAGCAGCCAAGGCGGGACTAACTACGAGCAGTACTTC.

The chain uses TRBV10-3 and TRBJ1-1, with unresolved D. The germline CDR1 and CDR2 sequences are ENHRY and SYGVKD. CDR3 size: 15 residues. Trimming took off 0 bases at V and 1 base at J, with 9 bases between the two ends. As DNA, the CDR3 is TGTGCCATCAGTGAGTCGTTACACAGGAACACTGAAGCTTTCTTT. As protein: CAISESLHRNTEAFF.

CDR3 region: CASRRLAGDLYEQYF. The CDR3 DNA follows: TGTGCCAGCAGGAGATTAGCGGGAGATCTCTACGAGCAGTACTTC. V gene TRBV7-9 combines with J gene TRBJ2-7; 9 bases map to TRBD2. J was trimmed by 3 bases and V by 6 bases; bases with no gene match: 9. The germline gives CDR1 SEHNR, CDR2 FQNEAQ (reference sequence). This CDR3 is built from 15 residues.

Only a few counts were recorded for this clone. The chain recombines TRBV10-3 with TRBJ1-2; D is ambiguous. This CDR3 region has 12 residues. Trimming left V 2 bases short and J 8 bases short, with 9 bases between. Germline V gene data show CDR1 as ENHRY and CDR2 as SYGVKD. The CDR3 DNA reads as TGTGCCATCAGTGAGGGTCCGGGGGGCTACACCTTC. Translation: CAISEGPGGYTF.

The V gene is TRBV12-5, the J gene TRBJ2-7; 7 bases map to TRBD1. The CDR3 runs 16 residues. Germline assignment: CDR1 LGHNT and CDR2 FRNRAP. V dropped 1 base and J dropped 2; count of bases not matched to a gene: 8. In nucleotides, the CDR3 is TGTGCTAGTGGTTTGGCCCCAGGGGGTCAGACCTACGAGCAGTACTTC. Translating it yields CASGLAPGGQTYEQYF.

This chain uses TRBV5-1 with TRBJ2-7; 9 bases are shared with TRBD1. With 3 bases clipped from V and 1 base from J, the junction kept 8 bases outside the gene matches. CDR1 and CDR2 (germline): SGHRS, YFSETQ. CDR3 length: 16 residues. DNA for the CDR3: TGCGCCAGCAGCTCGCGCGGGACAGGGACTTCCTACGAGCAGTACTTC. It translates to CASSSRGTGTSYEQYF. The full variable domain, with the rest looked up from reference TRBV5-1 and TRBJ2-7, is KAGVTQTPRYLIKTRGQQVTLSCSPISGHRSVSWYQQTPGQGLQFLFEYFSETQRNKGNFPGRFSGRQFSNSRSEMNVSTLELGDSALYLCASSSRGTGTSYEQYFGPGTRLTVT.

This chain connects TRBV7-8 to TRBJ1-3; the D gene is possibly TRBD1 (6 bases). Per germline, CDR1 SGHVS and CDR2 FQNEAQ. The CDR3 sequence is 16 residues long. The V end was cut by 5 bases, the J end by 0 bases, with 14 bases between. CDR3 sequence: CASSLGQPLSGNTIYF. In nucleotides, the CDR3 is TGTGCCAGCAGCCTAGGACAGCCGCTCTCTGGAAACACCATATATTTT.

The chain combines TRBV7-2 with TRBJ2-2; 7 positions agree with TRBD2. The length of the CDR3 is 16 residues. CDR1 SGHTA and CDR2 FQGNSA come from the germline V gene. J lost 3 bases, V lost 2 bases, and 6 bases had no gene match. DNA of the CDR3: TGTGCCAGCAGCTTATGGGCTAGCGGTTACACCGGGGAGCTGTTTTTT. Residues: CASSLWASGYTGELFF.

The chain joins TRBV4-3 to TRBJ2-3; perhaps TRBD2 as D (6 bases). This CDR3 comprises 15 residues. Germline-derived CDR1 and CDR2 are LGHNA and YSLEER. V gave up 3 bases and J gave up 5 bases, with 15 bases separating them. CDR3 nucleotide sequence: TGCGCCAGCAGCCAGGCGGGATTGGGAGGAGATACGCAGTATTTT. The encoded protein is CASSQAGLGGDTQYF.

The CDR3 is CASSLGGPIAEQFF. The CDR3 DNA is TGTGCCAGCAGCTTAGGGGGACCGATAGCCGAGCAGTTCTTC. This chain uses TRBV7-2 with TRBJ2-1, with D perhaps given as TRBD1 or TRBD2 (5 bases each). Trimming left V 1 base short and J 10 bases short, with 14 bases between. The CDR3 length is 14 residues. Germline V lookup: CDR1 SGHTA, CDR2 FQGNSA.

This chain connects TRBV18 to TRBJ1-2; the D gene is possibly TRBD1 (6 bases). CDR3 length equals 14 residues. V was clipped by 2 bases and J by 3 bases, with 10 bases between them. Per germline, CDR1 KGHSH and CDR2 LQKENI. DNA for the CDR3: TGTGCCAGCTCACCAGCCAGGACAGACTATGGCTACACCTTC. This sequence encodes CASSPARTDYGYTF.

V and J are TRBV11-3 and TRBJ1-6; no clear D. Deletions cut 5 bases from V and 7 bases from J, with 12 bases between. CDR1 SGHNT and CDR2 YENEEA come from the germline V gene. The CDR3 spans 14 residues. CDR3: CASSPGFSNSPLHF. In DNA, the CDR3 is TGTGCCAGCAGCCCAGGCTTCTCCAATTCACCCCTCCACTTT.

The chain is built from TRBV7-3 and TRBJ2-1; 8 bases align to TRBD1. The V segment lost 3 bases and the J segment 6 bases; nucleotides outside the gene matches: 4. CDR1 and CDR2 from the germline V gene are SGHTA and FQGTGA. The CDR3 consists of 14 residues. The CDR3 coding sequence is TGTGCCAGCAGCTTCGCACAGGGGGGCAATGAGCAGTTCTTC. Translating gives CASSFAQGGNEQFF.